Included here is one TCR beta chain sequence, with context. The table lists this clonotype with a few counts. Its antigen is not yet known. The record has no base qualities; no much larger clone is one base away. These data belong to a study of Graves' ophthalmopathy and Graves' hyperthyroidism (dated by TCRdb to 2016 to 2018). At the level of the whole study: Peripheral blood samples were taken at the time of initial diagnosis, before any treatment was given. TCR beta repertoire signatures were used to distinguish Graves' ophthalmopathy from Graves' hyperthyroidism and to predict progression to ophthalmopathy. In total, 135 blood samples were TCR-sequenced: 40 to 45 ophthalmopathy, around 75 hyperthyroidism and about 17 hyperthyroidism-to-ophthalmopathy patients. A discovery set of 90 to 100 patients (43 ophthalmopathy, approximately 58 stable hyperthyroidism) was enrolled to explore V-J signatures distinguishing ophthalmopathy from hyperthyroidism. The independent validation cohort included 18 to 20 hyperthyroidism patients plus 17 patients who later progressed from hyperthyroidism to ophthalmopathy. T-cell repertoires of thyroid tissue and blood were compared in several hyperthyroidism patients. Following sample collection, hyperthyroidism patients were given methimazole at a starting dose of 30 mg daily, and ophthalmopathy patients were given high-dose intravenous methylprednisolone. The 75 to 100 discovery patients were randomly divided into training and test sets at a 7:3 ratio.

The paper's findings and limits, for the study overall: The 13-signature model separated ophthalmopathy from stable hyperthyroidism with approximately 85% sensitivity and around 81% specificity in cross-validation, and 80%/75% in the test set. Most expanded thyroid clonotypes with frequency above 0.001 were also detected in blood, suggesting blood repertoires may reflect the thyroid immune response. In validation, the model predicted ophthalmopathy progression with less than 71% sensitivity and around 72% specificity; some 13 predicted patients were CT-confirmed with GO in a median of about 6.2 months. No statistical method was used to set the sample size in advance, and the investigators knew which group each participant was assigned to.

CDR1 is given as LNHDA and CDR2 as SQIVND, both from the germline V gene (reference sequence). There are 15 amino acids in the CDR3, from cysteine to phenylalanine inclusive. Only CDR3 DNA remains: 45 bases, in frame from the first base. At the junction V is shortened by 6 bases and J by 4 bases, with 16 bases in between. For repertoire sequencing, TCR beta CDR3 regions were amplified from RNA transcripts. A first-round RT-PCR used HTBI primers with the Qiagen OneStep RT-PCR kit, followed by a second-round multiplex PCR, size selection and purification. The libraries underwent paired-end sequencing with 100 bp reads on an Illumina HiSeq2000. The source study handled its data this way. Reads were processed with SOAPnuke, discarding reads with adapters, uncalled bases, mean Phred below 15, or no exact constant-primer or identifier match. COPE v1.2.5 was used to merge the high-quality paired reads. Each unique nucleotide sequence was treated as a clonotype, and MiTCR v1.1 was used to align the clonotypes to the IMGT TRB V, D and J references. Only V-J combinations with frequency above 0.0001 were analysed, covering approximately 99% of repertoires. For each V-J combination, a TCR clonal expansion and chaos score was defined as F50 clonal expansion divided by the chaos observed in the TCRdist matrix. Welch's t-statistics and random forest were used to reduce features to more than ten V-J combinations, which were fed into a naive Bayes classifier. Thyroid-blood repertoire similarity was quantified with the Morisita-Horn index. Using fastp at Q25 and MiXCR, TCRdb reprocessed the public reads and kept productive beta chains. Entries that share a CDR3 protein sequence are merged under the most common genes and DNA. These V and J calls are TCRdb output, not the study's own analysis. The sample yields 300,000 to 500,000 distinct CDR3 sequences; 15% were counted once. The leading ten clones occupy roughly 7% of the sample.

Stable hyperthyroidism was defined as no progression to ophthalmopathy within 18 months of follow-up. Patients with hyperthyroidism were aged 18 to 65 years, had been newly diagnosed, and had a disease duration of less than 2 months. Patients with other autoimmune diseases, uncontrolled infections, pregnancy or lactation were excluded from the study. Diagnosis was based on clinical symptoms, serum thyroxine, TRAb, thyroid ultrasound and orbital computed tomography. Using Ficoll-Paque density gradient centrifugation, PBMCs were isolated from 9.5 to 10 ml of fresh peripheral blood. Total RNA was extracted using Trizol reagent, and RNA quality was checked on an Agilent 2100 Bioanalyzer.

What was sequenced was peripheral blood. This TCR was recovered from a woman aged 18-29 years with stable Graves' hyperthyroidism. Donor details come from another sample of the same person, matched by shared clones. The chain is assembled from TRBV19 and TRBJ1-5; the D gene remains uncertain. The nucleotide sequence is given as TGTGCCAGTAGATCTATCGGCCCCGGGAATCAGCCCCAGCATTTT. This encodes CASRSIGPGNQPQHF.